The rows below give T cell receptor beta chains drawn from one sample of a study of blood T cell repertoires in COVID-19. Sequencing was performed with immunoSEQ multiplex PCR; in TCRdb, only in-frame clones are kept and a portion is missing. Among approximately 260,000 clones listed, 83% were seen once. Sequenced input: peripheral blood. All receptors derive from a man between 60 and 70 years old who had recovered from COVID-19. The CDR3 runs from the conserved cysteine through the conserved F or W. The D gene is left open where the match is weak. Some rows mark clone size as missing; the rest say once, few, many or name a class of expanded clone.

d_call clone_size j_call v_call cdr3_aa cdr3_nt
TRBD1 - TRBJ2-1 TRBV3-1/TRBV3-2 CASSRGQVGDNEQFF TGTGCCAGCAGCCGGGGACAGGTGGGTGACAATGAGCAGTTCTTC
TRBD1 - TRBJ2-2 TRBV9 CASSVAGGRSGELFF TGTGCCAGCAGCGTCGCAGGGGGTCGGTCCGGGGAGCTGTTTTTT
- few TRBJ1-1 TRBV7-7 CASSLGANTEAFF TGTGCCAGCAGCTTAGGAGCGAACACTGAAGCTTTCTTT
- - TRBJ1-4 TRBV30 CAWKEQGSPGEKLFF TGTGCCTGGAAAGAACAGGGATCCCCGGGGGAAAAACTGTTTTTT
- - TRBJ2-7 TRBV12-3/TRBV12-4 CASSLIGVEQYF TGTGCCAGCAGTTTAATAGGGGTCGAGCAGTACTTC
- - TRBJ2-7 TRBV18 CASSPNVQASYEQYF TGTGCCAGCTCACCTAACGTGCAGGCTTCCTACGAGCAGTACTTC
- - TRBJ1-3 TRBV21-1 CASSTLVLLHYPGNTIYF TGTGCCAGCAGCACCCTAGTTCTCCTACACTACCCTGGAAACACCATATATTTT
TRBD2 - TRBJ2-7 TRBV4-2 CASSHSGRFSYEQYF TGTGCCAGCAGCCATAGCGGGAGGTTTTCCTACGAGCAGTACTTC
- - TRBJ1-2 TRBV28 CASSLAGANYGYTF TGTGCCAGCAGTTTAGCAGGCGCTAACTATGGCTACACCTTC
- - TRBJ1-2 TRBV5-1 CASSLGVGGNYGYTF TGCGCCAGCAGCTTGGGAGTAGGCGGGAACTATGGCTACACCTTC
- - TRBJ2-4 TRBV5-1 CASKEAGPRDIQYF TGCGCCAGCAAGGAGGCGGGGCCCCGGGACATTCAGTACTTC
- - TRBJ1-4 TRBV29-1 CSVARGGDEKLFF TGCAGCGTTGCGAGGGGAGGCGATGAAAAACTGTTTTTT
TRBD1 - TRBJ1-1 TRBV5-1 CASSLEGQGWTEAFF TGCGCCAGCAGCTTGGAAGGACAGGGATGGACTGAAGCTTTCTTT
- - TRBJ2-7 TRBV6-5 CASRPSYGYEQYF TGTGCCAGCAGACCAAGTTACGGCTACGAGCAGTACTTC
- once TRBJ2-3 TRBV5-1 CASSLVGASTDTQYF TGCGCCAGCAGCTTGGTGGGGGCTAGCACAGATACGCAGTATTTT
TRBD2 - TRBJ2-7 TRBV9 CASSVTSGGLGEQYF TGTGCCAGCAGCGTTACGTCGGGAGGACTCGGCGAGCAGTACTTC
- - TRBJ1-4 TRBV5-1 CASSLAPSSGATNEKLFF TGCGCCAGCAGCTTGGCACCCTCGTCGGGGGCAACTAATGAAAAACTGTTTTTT
- - TRBJ1-2 TRBV12-3/TRBV12-4 CASSNQGIGYTF TGTGCCAGCAGTAACCAGGGTATTGGCTACACCTTC
- - TRBJ2-5 TRBV7-3 CASSFSGRETQYF TGTGCCAGCAGCTTCAGCGGTCGGGAGACCCAGTACTTC
- - TRBJ1-6 TRBV7-2 CASRRGVTNSPLHF TGTGCCAGCAGACGGGGGGTCACCAATTCACCCCTCCACTTT
- - TRBJ2-1 TRBV10-3 CAVAGGPGDEQFF TGTGCAGTTGCCGGGGGGCCTGGTGATGAGCAGTTCTTC
- - TRBJ1-1 TRBV6-6 CASSRSLGQTMNTEAFF TGTGCCAGCAGTCGCTCCCTCGGACAGACCATGAACACTGAAGCTTTCTTT
TRBD1 - TRBJ1-1 TRBV18 CASSLSLGTGLF TGTGCCAGCTCACTTTCCCTGGGGACAGGGCTCTTT
TRBD2 few TRBJ2-2 TRBV5-1 CASSFGTSGGPNTGELFF TGCGCCAGCAGCTTCGGGACTAGCGGGGGCCCGAACACCGGGGAGCTGTTTTTT
TRBD1 - TRBJ2-7 TRBV10-1 CASSGQGVYEQYF TGCGCCAGCAGTGGACAGGGGGTCTACGAGCAGTACTTC
- - TRBJ1-2 TRBV11-2 CASSFGGPGYGYTF TGTGCCAGCAGTTTCGGGGGTCCTGGCTATGGCTACACCTTC
- - TRBJ1-5 TRBV7-9 CASSLQGNQPQHF TGTGCCAGCAGCTTACAGGGAAATCAGCCCCAGCATTTT
TRBD1 - TRBJ2-7 TRBV7-7 CASSEGTGGDEQYF TGTGCTAGCAGCGAAGGGACAGGGGGCGACGAGCAGTACTTC
- - TRBJ2-5 TRBV6-5 CASRDGARETQYF TGTGCCAGCAGGGATGGCGCGAGGGAGACCCAGTACTTC
- - TRBJ2-2 TRBV5-8 CASSLAGVRTGELFF TGTGCCAGCAGCTTGGCAGGGGTCCGGACCGGGGAGCTGTTTTTT
TRBD1 - TRBJ1-6 TRBV3-1/TRBV3-2 CASSRGTAGNNSPLHF TGTGCCAGCAGCCGGGGGACAGCTGGGAATAATTCACCCCTCCACTTT
TRBD1 - TRBJ1-3 TRBV29-1 CSVEAQGERNTIYF TGCAGCGTTGAAGCCCAGGGGGAACGAAACACCATATATTTT
- - TRBJ1-4 TRBV6-5 CASRVTRGNEKLFF TGTGCCAGCAGGGTCACTAGAGGGAATGAAAAACTGTTTTTT
TRBD1 - TRBJ1-1 TRBV2 CVSSAQGGNTEAFF TGTGTCAGCAGCGCTCAAGGGGGCAACACTGAAGCTTTCTTT
TRBD2 few TRBJ2-7 TRBV7-2 CASSLRLAGGHEQYF TGTGCCAGCAGCCTAAGACTAGCGGGAGGCCACGAGCAGTACTTC
TRBD1 - TRBJ2-5 TRBV5-1 CASSLVGQGETQYF TGCGCCAGCAGCTTGGTGGGACAGGGGGAGACCCAGTACTTC
- - TRBJ1-2 TRBV7-9 CASGGLGGYTF TGTGCCAGCGGAGGTTTAGGTGGCTACACCTTC
- - TRBJ1-5 TRBV7-2 CASSPSRSSQPQHF TGTGCCAGCAGCCCCTCTCGTTCCTCTCAGCCCCAGCATTTT
- - TRBJ1-3 TRBV15 CATSRDTGNSGNTIYF TGTGCCACCAGCAGAGATACGGGGAACTCTGGAAACACCATATATTTT